One TCR beta chain is described in this entry. The antigen is not known. These data belong to a study of T cell repertoires in cytomegalovirus infection. Study context: Signatures in public TCR beta sequences pointed to both CMV infection and matching HLA type. Regarding the study as a whole: Public TCR beta family frequency separated CMV-and-HLA carriers, including in an independent cohort. HLA-C-restricted CMV clonotypes gave the most frequent clonotype in two of eight donors.

TCRdb processed the reads anew with MiXCR; each CDR3 protein has one entry. The repertoire consists of 450,000 to 550,000 distinct CDR3 sequences, with approximately 17% occurring once and the leading ten covering 20% to 30%. V lost 0 bases, J lost 3 bases, and 3 bases stayed unmatched. Germline-derived CDR1 and CDR2 are GTSNPN and SVGIG (reference sequence). This CDR3 is built from 14 residues. The sample consisted of CD8+ T cells from PBMCs. The chain couples TRBV30 to TRBJ1-2, with 8 bases fitting TRBD1. This receptor was obtained from a human donor in good health (CMV status not recorded). Some clones in this sample may be carry-over from other donors' samples. The DNA for the CDR3 is TGTGCCTGGAGTGTGGACAGGGAGGACTATGGCTACACCTTC. It specifies CAWSVDREDYGYTF.